This T cell receptor (beta chain) was observed in a study of T-cell reconstitution after alpha-beta-depleted transplantation in children. Study-wide results and limits: Newly generated T cells supplied most T-cell counts and diversity one year post-transplant. Recipient T cells and thymic progenitors that survived were the source of the high TCRbeta diversity seen at day 60 in some patients. Roughly two months post-transplant, alpha-beta T cells reportedly originated from several hundred graft clones that had expanded.

Preparation of the TCRbeta library was carried out with unique molecular identifiers. TCRdb redid the calling of the PCR reads with MiXCR, one entry per CDR3 protein. In the table there are around 700,000 distinct CDR3 sequences, about an eighth of which are singletons. This CDR3 is built from 13 residues. Germline lookup yields CDR1 MNHEY and CDR2 SMNVEV (reference sequence). Trimming left V 2 bases short and J 8 bases short, with 10 bases between. This clonotype was counted between two and nine times. Its target is unknown. This TCR derives from a girl aged 2 to 9 with congenital amegakaryocytic thrombocytopenia, due to receive a stem cell transplant. The chain recombines TRBV27 with TRBJ2-1; D remains unclear. The sequencing here drew on PBMCs, taken before TCRalphabeta/CD19-depleted stem cell transplant. The CDR3, as DNA: TGTGCCAGCAGTTTAATACCCCCGGATGAGCAGTTCTTC. Translated: CASSLIPPDEQFF.